Listed below are T cell receptor beta chains from one sample, sequenced in a study of T-cell reconstitution after alpha-beta-depleted transplantation in children. TCRdb re-derived calls from the PCR reads in MiXCR, one entry per CDR3 protein. This table has some 290,000 distinct CDR3 sequences, approximately 9.6% appearing once. Here the sequenced sample was PBMCs from the stem cell graft donor, taken from the stem cell graft. These receptors came from a human donor who donated a stem cell graft to a child with SCID. CDR3s include the opening cysteine and the closing phenylalanine or tryptophan. The order of the fields is clone size, D gene, V gene, J gene, CDR3 DNA, CDR3 protein. D genes are given only for firm matches. Rows give clone size only sometimes, using once, few, many, or a class for an expanded clone.

few	TRBD1	TRBV7-8	TRBJ1-2	TGTGCCAGCAGTAGACAGGGGGCCTGGGGCTACACCTTC	CASSRQGAWGYTF
-	TRBD1	TRBV12-3/TRBV12-4	TRBJ1-1	TGTGCCAGCAGCCCCACAGGGGGCGTCACTGAAGCTTTCTTT	CASSPTGGVTEAFF
few	-	TRBV5-6	TRBJ2-4	TGTGCCAGCAGCGACCGAGACTTTAGCCCGCTAAACATTCAGTACTTC	CASSDRDFSPLNIQYF
many	-	TRBV12-3/TRBV12-4	TRBJ1-3	TGTGCCAGCAGTTACATCCGCTCTGGAAACACCATATATTTT	CASSYIRSGNTIYF
-	-	TRBV12-3/TRBV12-4	TRBJ2-1	TGTGCCAGCAGTGCCCCACTAGTAACGTACAATGAGCAGTTCTTC	CASSAPLVTYNEQFF
few	-	TRBV7-9	TRBJ2-7	TGTGCCAGCAGCATAGCCCCTGGGGGCTTCAACGAGCAGTACTTC	CASSIAPGGFNEQYF
-	TRBD1	TRBV20-1	TRBJ2-5	TGCAGTGCCGACAGGGGGCAAGAGACCCAGTACTTC	CSADRGQETQYF
-	-	TRBV3-1	TRBJ1-5	TGTGCCAGCAGCCACGGACAAACCAATCAGCCCCAGCATTTT	CASSHGQTNQPQHF
-	-	TRBV6-1	TRBJ2-7	TGTGCCGGGGCCGGGGGGCCCCTCTACGAGCAGTACTTC	CAGAGGPLYEQYF
many	-	TRBV3-1	TRBJ2-6	TGTGCCAGCAGCCGAGGGGACTCTGGGGCCAACGTCCTGACTTTC	CASSRGDSGANVLTF
-	-	TRBV12-3/TRBV12-4	TRBJ2-1	TGTGCCAGCAGTACTGACGGCTCCTACAATGAGCAGTTCTTC	CASSTDGSYNEQFF
few	-	TRBV5-4	TRBJ1-6	TGTGCCAGCAGCTTGGCGGCAGGGGATTCACCCCTCCACTTT	CASSLAAGDSPLHF
few	-	TRBV20-1	TRBJ2-3	TGCAGTGCTCCAACGGGGCCCACAGATACGCAGTATTTT	CSAPTGPTDTQYF
few	TRBD1	TRBV6-5	TRBJ2-3	TGTGCCAGCAGTTACTCCGGGACAGCCGGCACAGATACGCAGTATTTT	CASSYSGTAGTDTQYF
few	-	TRBV6-5	TRBJ1-1	TGTGCCAGCAGTTACTCGATTGGCGAGGGCACTGAAGCTTTCTTT	CASSYSIGEGTEAFF
few	TRBD1	TRBV13	TRBJ2-3	TGTGCCAGTGAGATCAGGGGGCTTGGCACAGATACGCAGTATTTT	CASEIRGLGTDTQYF
few	TRBD2	TRBV18	TRBJ2-5	TGTGCCAGCTCACCGCTAGCGGGAGGAGAGACCCAGTACTTC	CASSPLAGGETQYF
many	-	TRBV7-3	TRBJ2-2	TGTGCCAGCAGCACGACAGGACCCACGAACACCGGGGAGCTGTTTTTT	CASSTTGPTNTGELFF
-	-	TRBV5-5	TRBJ1-5	TGTGCCAGCAGCTTCGGACGGAACAATCAGCCCCAGCATTTT	CASSFGRNNQPQHF
-	-	TRBV7-2	TRBJ2-1	TGTGCCAGCAGCTTCCCAGGGGACACATACAATGAGCAGTTCTTC	CASSFPGDTYNEQFF
-	TRBD1	TRBV4-1	TRBJ2-7	TGCGCCAGCAGCCAAGATTCGACAGGGGTGGGCTACGAGCAGTACTTC	CASSQDSTGVGYEQYF
few	-	TRBV21-1	TRBJ2-3	TGTGCCAGCACCTTTAGGACTAGCGGGGGACCCACAGATACGCAGTATTTT	CASTFRTSGGPTDTQYF
-	-	TRBV27	TRBJ2-7	TGTGCCAGCAGTGCAGGGGTCGACGAGCAGTACTTC	CASSAGVDEQYF
few	TRBD1	TRBV2	TRBJ2-2	TGTGCCAGCAGTGAAGATGGGTTCTCCGGGACAGGGGAGAACACCGGGGAGCTGTTTTTT	CASSEDGFSGTGENTGELFF
few	-	TRBV10-2	TRBJ1-5	TGCGCCAGCAGTGAGAAAGTGAGGGGGCCCCAGCATTTT	CASSEKVRGPQHF
few	TRBD2	TRBV12-3/TRBV12-4	TRBJ2-2	TGTGCCAGCAGTCCGGGACTAGCAAAGACCGGGGAGCTGTTTTTT	CASSPGLAKTGELFF
many	TRBD1	TRBV12-5	TRBJ1-1	TGTGCTAGTGGTTTGGGGACAGGGAAGAACACTGAAGCTTTCTTT	CASGLGTGKNTEAFF
many	-	TRBV4-2	TRBJ2-7	TGTGCCAGCAGCCAAGAACCGGGGAAGCTGTACGAGCAGTACTTC	CASSQEPGKLYEQYF
-	-	TRBV11-2	TRBJ1-2	TGTGCCAGCAGCTTAGGAGGGGTTTCTGGCTACACCTTC	CASSLGGVSGYTF
few	-	TRBV4-2	TRBJ2-3	TGTGCCAGCAGCCCAAAACTATCGGTCGGACTAGATACGCAGTATTTT	CASSPKLSVGLDTQYF
few	-	TRBV6-5	TRBJ2-7	TGTGCCAGCAGTACCGAACTTAGATACGAGCAGTACTTC	CASSTELRYEQYF
-	-	TRBV29-1	TRBJ1-1	TGCAGCGTTGAATCGGGGGTGAACACTGAAGCTTTCTTT	CSVESGVNTEAFF
-	-	TRBV11-2	TRBJ2-1	TGTGCCAGCAGCTTTACGGTTCACTCCTACAATGAGCAGTTCTTC	CASSFTVHSYNEQFF
few	TRBD1	TRBV10-2	TRBJ1-2	TGCGCCAGCAGTGCGGAATTGGGACAGGAGAACTATGGCTACACCTTC	CASSAELGQENYGYTF
few	TRBD2	TRBV7-8	TRBJ2-1	TGTGCCAGCAGCACCGGACTAGCGGGGGATCCCTCCTACAATGAGCAGTTCTTC	CASSTGLAGDPSYNEQFF
many	TRBD1	TRBV9	TRBJ2-7	TGTGCCAGCAGCGTTGGGACAGACCAGGGCGAGCAGTACTTC	CASSVGTDQGEQYF
-	-	TRBV4-2	TRBJ2-7	TGTGCCAGCAGCATCCAGGAGACCCGGGAGCCCTACGAGCAGTACTTC	CASSIQETREPYEQYF
few	-	TRBV20-1	TRBJ2-3	TGCAGTGCTCCCTCCATGGGACCCCCCTTTGGAGATACGCAGTATTTT	CSAPSMGPPFGDTQYF
few	-	TRBV6-4	TRBJ2-3	TGTGCCAGCAGTGACGACGCCGGCCTCACAGATACGCAGTATTTT	CASSDDAGLTDTQYF
-	-	TRBV12-3/TRBV12-4	TRBJ2-3	TGTGCCAGCAGTTCAAGTCTGGGGACGCAGTATTTT	CASSSSLGTQYF
many	-	TRBV20-1	TRBJ2-1	TGCAGTGCTGACCCGTTGAGCTCCTACAATGAGCAGTTCTTC	CSADPLSSYNEQFF
few	-	TRBV5-1	TRBJ2-1	TGCGCCAGCAGCTTGGGGTGGGGGATACGTGAGCAGTTCTTC	CASSLGWGIREQFF
-	-	TRBV2	TRBJ2-1	TGTGCCAGGACGGGGGAATCGATCGATCGCAATGAGCAGTTCTTC	CARTGESIDRNEQFF
few	TRBD2	TRBV7-8	TRBJ2-1	TGTGCCAGCAGTGACCCGGTAGGGACTAGCGTTGTATCCTACAATGAGCAGTTCTTC	CASSDPVGTSVVSYNEQFF
few	-	TRBV12-3/TRBV12-4	TRBJ1-5	TGTGCCAGCAGTCCGGACCGCAGCAATCAGCCCCAGCATTTT	CASSPDRSNQPQHF